The T cell receptor (beta chain) under discussion was sequenced for a study of early T cells in non-severe SARS-CoV-2 infection. Study context: RNA in bulk from unsorted whole blood was sequenced, and chains were unpaired.

This clonotype was recorded a few times. Its antigen is still unknown. Study-wide points: In VDJdb matching, anti-spike CD8 responses were favored while private and CD4 specificities went missing.

Unique molecular identifiers (one per individual cDNA molecule) were attached. TCRdb processed the 5' RACE reads anew with MiXCR; each CDR3 protein has one entry. The repertoire holds more than 65,000 distinct CDR3 sequences, with under 15% as singletons. CDR3 length equals 15 residues. Unmatched junction bases numbered 9, after V lost 1 base and J lost 8 bases. Germline V gene data show CDR1 as DFQATT and CDR2 as SNEGSKA (reference sequence). Material for sequencing was whole blood. V gene TRBV20-1 combines with J gene TRBJ2-1, with 9 bases fitting TRBD2. This clonotype was sampled from an adult who was a healthcare worker with PCR-confirmed SARS-CoV-2 infection or an uninfected control (not recorded which). The CDR3 DNA sequence: TGCAGTGCTAGAGGACTTAGCGGGACTAGCTATGAGCAGTTCTTC. Amino acids: CSARGLSGTSYEQFF.